The clone carrying this TCR beta chain has just a few counts. Germline lookup yields CDR1 LGHNT and CDR2 FRNRAP. J was trimmed by 3 bases and V by 5 bases; bases with no gene match: 11. The CDR3 runs to 16 residues. From the RT-PCR reads, TCRdb called clonotypes with MiXCR, one entry per CDR3 protein. The table lists about 960,000 distinct CDR3 sequences, 18% of them singletons. This specimen comes from a study of patients and donors after allogeneic stem cell transplantation. The source is a human donor who was either an allogeneic HSCT recipient or a stem cell or donor lymphocyte infusion donor (not recorded which). It is not recorded whose cells these are; they may come from a transplant donor. The sequenced sample was blood, either unsorted or a sorted T cell fraction (not recorded which). This chain uses TRBV12-5 with TRBJ1-1; TRBD1 agrees at 8 bases. This CDR3 is CASGTRQGLGDTEAFF. The CDR3 DNA reads as TGTGCTAGTGGTACTCGACAGGGGCTAGGGGACACTGAAGCTTTCTTT.